The next 31 T cell receptor beta chains were all read from a single sample in a study of blood T cell repertoires in COVID-19. Method: immunoSEQ multiplex PCR; TCRdb's copy keeps in-frame clones and lacks some. Counted here are approximately 97,000 clones, around 85% occurring once; the ten biggest clones make up around 12%. The sequenced sample was peripheral blood. The receptor set was obtained from a human donor in a cohort sampled during active COVID-19.

The CDR3: CASSLAGQGLGGYTF. The DNA for the CDR3 is TGTGCCAGCAGCTTAGCTGGTCAGGGGCTTGGTGGCTACACCTTC. The V gene is TRBV11-2, the J gene TRBJ1-2, with D possibly being TRBD1 (6 bases). This CDR3 is built from 15 residues. Trimming took off 1 base at V and 7 bases at J, with 16 bases between the two ends. CDR1 is SGHAT, CDR2 FQNNGV, per germline.

A single count supports this clone. The chain links TRBV19 to TRBJ2-2; 9 bases fit TRBD1. The germline V gene encodes CDR1 LNHDA and CDR2 SQIVND (reference sequence). V lost 5 bases, J lost 5 bases, and 3 bases stayed unmatched. The CDR3 runs to 14 residues. The DNA for the CDR3 is TGTGCCAGTAGTTCCGGACAGGGGACCGGGGAGCTGTTTTTT. Its protein is CASSSGQGTGELFF. The full variable domain, rest sourced from reference TRBV19 and TRBJ2-2, is DGGITQSPKYLFRKEGQNVTLSCEQNLNHDAMYWYRQDPGQGLRLIYYSQIVNDFQKGDIAEGYSVSREKKESFPLTVTSAQKNPTAFYLCASSSGQGTGELFFGEGSRLTVL.

This chain links TRBV6-5 with TRBJ2-7; D unresolved. The V end was cut by 6 bases, the J end by 1 base, with 7 bases between. Germline V CDR1 and CDR2: MNHEY, SVGAGI. This CDR3 is built from 12 residues. The CDR3 sequence: CASREWSYEQYF. As DNA, the CDR3 is TGTGCCAGCAGGGAGTGGTCCTACGAGCAGTACTTC.

The table lists this clone with a count of one. The chain recombines TRBV5-6 with TRBJ1-6; TRBD1 might be the D (5 bases). The germline CDR1 and CDR2 sequences are SGHDT and YYEEEE. The CDR3 has 15 residues. The V and J ends lost 3 bases and 4 bases respectively, with 11 bases between them. The CDR3 bases are TGTGCCAGCAGCTGGCTCAGGGATTATAATTCACCCCTCCACTTT. Translated: CASSWLRDYNSPLHF.

V gene TRBV19 combines with J gene TRBJ2-7, with 7 bases fitting TRBD2. The CDR3 runs 15 residues. Per germline, CDR1 LNHDA and CDR2 SQIVND (reference sequence). Losses at the gene ends were 3 bases for V and 3 bases for J; bases not matched to a gene: 8. The CDR3 loop reads CASSIVGPGGYEQYF. CDR3 DNA: TGTGCCAGTAGTATTGTAGGGCCGGGAGGCTACGAGCAGTACTTC.

The chain has TRBV6-1 and TRBJ2-3; 8 nucleotides line up with TRBD2. CDR1 MNHNS and CDR2 SASEGT come from the germline V gene. The CDR3 loop spans 17 amino acids. V trimming: 1 base; J trimming: 2 bases; junction bases outside the gene matches: 8. CDR3 in amino acids: CASSEDYLAGFTDTQYF. DNA of the CDR3: TGTGCCAGCAGTGAAGATTATTTAGCGGGATTCACAGATACGCAGTATTTT.

The rearrangement uses TRBV5-6 and TRBJ2-3; no clear D. The germline CDR1 and CDR2 sequences are SGHDT and YYEEEE. The CDR3 sequence is 13 residues long. Trimming pared 2 bases from V and 9 bases from J, leaving 13 bases between. The CDR3: CASSFYGSDTQYF. CDR3 DNA: TGTGCCAGCAGCTTCTACGGGTCTGACACGCAGTATTTT.

The rearrangement uses TRBV25-1 and TRBJ2-4; the D gene is possibly TRBD1 (6 bases). The CDR3 runs to 15 residues. V lost 5 bases and J 4 bases, leaving 15 bases between the germline ends. Germline V gene data show CDR1 as MGHDK and CDR2 as SYGVNS. The CDR3 region is CASSRPGDFKNIQYF. The DNA of the CDR3 is TGTGCCAGCAGTCGGCCAGGGGATTTTAAAAACATTCAGTACTTC.

The rearrangement joins TRBV5-1 to TRBJ2-7; 12 bases align to TRBD1. V lost 8 bases and J lost 9; bases outside the gene matches: 9. The CDR3 is made up of 13 amino acids. Per the germline V gene, CDR1 is SGHRS and CDR2 is YFSETQ. This CDR3 is CASSVGTGGVQYF. CDR3 nucleotide sequence: TGCGCCAGTTCTGTCGGGACAGGGGGCGTGCAGTACTTC.

The V and J genes are TRBV15 and TRBJ1-2; D may be TRBD1 (6 bases). The germline V gene encodes CDR1 LNHNV and CDR2 YYDKDF (reference sequence). Trimming took 3 bases from V and 10 from J, leaving 21 bases between them. The CDR3 extends over 15 amino acids. CDR3 protein: CATSRIRQVSQHYTF. The CDR3 DNA reads as TGTGCCACCAGCAGGATCAGACAGGTTTCACAACACTACACCTTC.

This chain joins TRBV25-1 and TRBJ1-1; perhaps TRBD1 as D (6 bases). The V end lost 9 bases, the J end lost 11 bases, and 13 bases lay between the germline ends. CDR1 is MGHDK and CDR2 is SYGVNS in the germline V gene. CDR3 length: 10 residues. The CDR3 loop reads CASWGGAAFF. In nucleotides, the CDR3 is TGTGCCAGTTGGGGGGGGGCGGCTTTCTTT.

The CDR3 DNA reads as TGTGCCAGCAGCGTAGCCCCGGGAGCCTCGACGCAGTATTTT. Translated: CASSVAPGASTQYF. The chain links TRBV9 to TRBJ2-3, with D possibly being TRBD2 (6 bases). The CDR3 covers 14 residues. The germline CDR1 and CDR2 sequences are SGDLS and YYNGEE. V shed 0 bases and J shed 9 bases, with 14 bases lying between them.

V and J are TRBV7-2 and TRBJ1-3; perhaps TRBD1 as D (5 bases). The ends were cut back, 3 bases at V and 7 bases at J, with 10 bases in the middle. CDR1 SGHTA and CDR2 FQGNSA come from the germline V gene. This CDR3 is 13 amino acids long. The CDR3 sequence is CASSLGPRNTIYF. The DNA for the CDR3 is TGTGCCAGCAGCTTGGGGCCGCGGAACACCATATATTTT.

The chain joins TRBV12-5 to TRBJ2-2; TRBD1 matches at 8 bases. The CDR3 is made up of 14 amino acids. From germline, CDR1 is LGHNT and CDR2 FRNRAP. J lost 7 bases, V lost 6 bases, and 7 bases had no gene match. DNA for the CDR3: TGTGCTAGTGGCCAGGGGGCGGAGTACGGGGAGCTGTTTTTT. It translates to CASGQGAEYGELFF.

This clone came up a few times. The chain has TRBV5-1 and TRBJ2-2; a weak D match, TRBD1 (6 bases). This CDR3 region has 14 residues. The germline CDR1 and CDR2 sequences are SGHRS and YFSETQ. Trimming cost V 4 bases and J 3 bases, with 10 bases left between them. The DNA for the CDR3 is TGCGCCAGCAGCCCGGGACATGACACCGGGGAGCTGTTTTTT. The encoded protein is CASSPGHDTGELFF.

This clone was detected only a few times. This sample also contains other DNA sequences that code for the same CDR3. CDR3 sequence (DNA): TGTGCCAGCTCACCACCCGGACTAGCGGGAGGCACAGATACGCAGTATTTT. Its protein product is CASSPPGLAGGTDTQYF. This sequence joins TRBV18 and TRBJ2-3; 13 nucleotides line up with TRBD2. The germline V gene encodes CDR1 KGHSH and CDR2 LQKENI. V was clipped by 0 bases and J by 1 base; unmatched bases: 1. The CDR3 has 17 residues.

This chain joins TRBV15 and TRBJ2-3; 11 nucleotides align to TRBD2. CDR3 size: 19 residues. The germline gives CDR1 LNHNV, CDR2 YYDKDF (reference sequence). Losses at the gene ends were 3 bases for V and 0 bases for J; bases not matched to a gene: 11. The CDR3 DNA reads as TGTGCCACCAGCAGTGGGGGACTAGCGGCCTTGGCTAGCACAGATACGCAGTATTTT. Its translation: CATSSGGLAALASTDTQYF. Filled out from reference TRBV15 and TRBJ2-3, the complete variable domain reads DAMVIQNPRYQVTQFGKPVTLSCSQTLNHNVMYWYQQKSSQAPKLLFHYYDKDFNNEADTPDNFQSRRPNTSFCFLDIRSPGLGDTAMYLCATSSGGLAALASTDTQYFGPGTRLTVL.

This rearrangement joins TRBV5-1 to TRBJ2-2; TRBD2 agrees at 12 bases. Germline CDR1 reads SGHRS; CDR2 reads YFSETQ. CDR3 length: 16 amino acids. J gave up 5 bases and V 6 bases, and 8 bases lay outside the gene matches. The CDR3 DNA reads TGCGCCAGCAAGCCTCTAGCGGGAGGGCCTACCGGGGAGCTGTTTTTT. Its protein is CASKPLAGGPTGELFF.

J is TRBJ2-7 and V is TRBV5-1; 10 nucleotides match TRBD1. This CDR3 has 15 residues. Germline-derived CDR1 and CDR2 are SGHRS and YFSETQ. The trim removed 0 bases at V and 5 bases at J, leaving 5 bases unmatched. The CDR3 sequence is CASSLAGTGVNEQYF. The CDR3 DNA reads TGCGCCAGCAGCTTGGCGGGGACAGGGGTCAACGAGCAGTACTTC.

The chain couples TRBV20-1 to TRBJ1-2; a weak D match, TRBD1 (6 bases). CDR1 is DFQATT and CDR2 is SNEGSKA in the germline V gene (reference sequence). Trimming left V 3 bases short and J 6 bases short, with 14 bases between. The CDR3 loop spans 13 amino acids. The CDR3 protein is CSASRAGGHGYTF. CDR3 sequence (DNA): TGCAGTGCTAGTAGGGCGGGGGGCCATGGCTACACCTTC.

V and J are TRBV29-1 and TRBJ1-1; maybe TRBD1 (5 bases). The V end was cut by 7 bases, the J end by 1 base, with 10 bases between. This CDR3 contains 12 residues. Germline CDR1 is SQVTM and CDR2 is ANQGSEA. The CDR3 protein is CSAGHPNTEAFF. The DNA of the CDR3 is TGCAGCGCCGGACACCCGAACACTGAAGCTTTCTTT.

About this clone: The junction departs from the called germline gene at one end, perhaps through a read error. V gene TRBV5-4 combines with J gene TRBJ1-4; D call uncertain. The germline gives CDR1 SGHNT, CDR2 YYREEE (reference sequence). The CDR3 is 14 amino acids. The CDR3 loop is CASSDREAKEKLFF. CDR3 nucleotides: TGTGCCAGCAGCGACCGCGAGGCTAAAGAAAAACTGTTTTTT. Variable domain in full (rest from reference TRBV5-4 and TRBJ1-4): ETGVTQSPTHLIKTRGQQVTLRCSSQSGHNTVSWYQQALGQGPQFIFQYYREEENGRGNFPPRFSGLQFPNYSSELNVNALELDDSALYLCASSDREAKEKLFFGSGTQLSVL.

V is TRBV10-3 and J is TRBJ1-1; 8 bases fit TRBD1. This CDR3 spans 13 amino acids. Germline lookup yields CDR1 ENHRY and CDR2 SYGVKD. J lost 4 bases, V lost 5 bases, and 3 bases had no gene match. The CDR3 region is CAISRQGATEAFF. In nucleotides, the CDR3 is TGTGCCATCAGTAGGCAGGGGGCCACTGAAGCTTTCTTT.

V is TRBV7-3 and J is TRBJ2-3, with 8 bases fitting TRBD2. CDR3 size: 15 residues. The junction had 6 bases not matched to a gene; V was cut back by 7 bases and J by 0 bases. Germline CDR1 and CDR2: SGHTA and FQGTGA. The CDR3, as DNA: TGTGCCAGCACCCTTAGCGGGACTAGCACAGATACGCAGTATTTT. The encoded protein is CASTLSGTSTDTQYF.

This rearrangement joins TRBV5-8 to TRBJ2-3, with 7 bases identical to TRBD2. Trimming at V came to 0 bases and at J to 3 bases, leaving 7 bases not matched to a gene. In germline, CDR1 is SGHTS, CDR2 YDEGEE. The CDR3 contains 16 residues. In DNA, the CDR3 is TGTGCCAGCAGCTTGGGCAGCGGGATGATGACAGATACGCAGTATTTT. Encoded protein: CASSLGSGMMTDTQYF. Together with reference TRBV5-8 and TRBJ2-3, the CDR3 gives the full variable domain: EAGVTQSPTHLIKTRGQQATLRCSPISGHTSVYWYQQALGLGLQFLLWYDEGEERNRGNFPPRFSGRQFPNYSSELNVNALELEDSALYLCASSLGSGMMTDTQYFGPGTRLTVL.

The V gene is TRBV25-1, the J gene TRBJ1-2; D is unresolved. The V end was cut by 2 bases, the J end by 8 bases, with 15 bases between. Germline V CDR1 and CDR2: MGHDK, SYGVNS. This CDR3 has 14 residues. Here the CDR3 reads CASSEVGRMEGYTF. The CDR3 DNA reads TGTGCCAGCAGTGAAGTCGGCCGAATGGAGGGCTACACCTTC.

This rearrangement joins TRBV5-4 to TRBJ2-7; TRBD1 agrees at 7 bases. Germline lookup yields CDR1 SGHNT and CDR2 YYREEE (reference sequence). The ends lost 4 bases at V and 3 bases at J; junction bases unmatched: 1. This CDR3 has 12 amino acids. The CDR3 DNA sequence: TGTGCCAGCAGCCGGGACAGCTACGAGCAGTACTTC. It codes for CASSRDSYEQYF. Supplemented by reference TRBV5-4 and TRBJ2-7, the full variable domain reads ETGVTQSPTHLIKTRGQQVTLRCSSQSGHNTVSWYQQALGQGPQFIFQYYREEENGRGNFPPRFSGLQFPNYSSELNVNALELDDSALYLCASSRDSYEQYFGPGTRLTVT.

This clone was seen only once. This rearrangement joins TRBV29-1 to TRBJ2-7; 8 positions agree with TRBD1. The CDR3 is 12 residues long. Trimming at V came to 4 bases and at J to 6 bases, leaving 5 bases not matched to a gene. Looked up from germline, CDR1 is SQVTM and CDR2 is ANQGSEA. Here the CDR3 DNA reads TGCAGCGTTGCCGTACAGGGGGGCGAGCAGTACTTC. Its translation is CSVAVQGGEQYF.

The chain employs TRBV24-1 and TRBJ1-5; D unclear. V lost 1 base and J 9 bases, leaving 9 bases between the germline ends. The CDR3 spans 13 residues. The germline CDR1 and CDR2 sequences are KGHDR and SFDVKD. CDR3: CATSDLGEGPQHF. The CDR3 nucleotides read TGTGCCACCAGTGATTTAGGAGAAGGGCCCCAGCATTTT.

CDR3 bases: TGTGCCAGCAGCTTAGTGGTGGGACAGGCTAACTATGGCTACACCTTC. Translated, it gives CASSLVVGQANYGYTF. This chain links TRBV7-2 with TRBJ1-2; TRBD1 aligns across 8 bases. The CDR3 is 16 residues long. Germline assignment: CDR1 SGHTA and CDR2 FQGNSA. After removal of 1 base from V and 0 bases from J, the junction contained 4 bases not matched to a gene.

J is TRBJ2-1 and V is TRBV20-1, with D possibly matching TRBD1 (7 bases). The V gene lost 3 bases and the J gene lost 3 bases, with 15 bases spanning the gap. Per the germline V gene, CDR1 is DFQATT and CDR2 is SNEGSKA (reference sequence). The CDR3 loop spans 15 amino acids. CDR3 amino acids: CSASGGTVRYNEQFF. CDR3 sequence (DNA): TGCAGTGCTAGTGGCGGGACAGTCCGCTACAATGAGCAGTTCTTC.